This T cell receptor (beta chain) originates from a study of blood T cell repertoires in COVID-19 (dated by TCRdb to about 2020). Study-level background: The collaborator samples originated in the United States, Italy and Spain and spanned the acute and convalescent phases of COVID-19. The prospective study material was composed of cDNA or gDNA derived from T cells, B-cell-depleted T cells, or PBMCs. The dataset comprised deeply sampled blood TCRbeta repertoires from subjects exposed to, actively infected with, or recovered from COVID-19. A freely available public database, intended as a resource for researchers studying the immune response to SARS-CoV-2, is where the repertoires were released. Samples were obtained from the ongoing ImmuneRACE study (first 160 participants) and from roughly 1,300 subjects provided by 6 global collaborators. Sample metadata almost always included a de-identified subject ID, COVID-19 status, age in years and sex. Where available, HLA class I and class II types were taken from metadata supplied by the sample provider and were not determined by assay-based typing. On the study overall, not on this receptor specifically: The amount of clinical and demographic metadata varied by source and participant and was provided uncurated.

On this clone itself: It lacks a known antigen. Base quality data are lacking; no much larger clone is found one base away.

TCRbeta CDR3 regions were amplified from genomic DNA using the immunoSEQ Assay, a bias-controlled multiplex PCR. Turning to the authors' computational methods: The number of nucleated cells in each sample was estimated by amplification of reference gene primers within the assay. To quantify the absolute abundance of each unique TCRbeta CDR3 rearrangement, sequence reads were collapsed and filtered. Productive Simpson clonality was computed per sample as the square root of Simpson's diversity index over productive rearrangements. Entries here come from immuneACCESS through TCRdb and include only in-frame sequences with V and J called. Some clones fail to appear in such tables; in the studies checked, an unresolved V gene covers under half of the shortfall, and the cause of the remainder is unknown. D and trimming come from the DNA, and the V and J calls and clone size come from that table. The sample table holds around 230,000 clones, of which around 85% were seen once. Approximately 0.7% of the sample rests with the top ten.

V gives up 6 bases and J gives up 2 bases, and the segment between their germline ends measures 5 bases. According to the germline V gene (reference sequence), CDR1 reads DFQATT and CDR2 reads SNEGSKA. From the cysteine through the phenylalanine, the CDR3 covers 10 amino acids. CDR3 DNA only is kept here, 30 bases in frame from base 1. Whole blood was collected in K2EDTA tubes by collaborating institutions according to the institutions' own protocols. For TCRbeta analysis, collaborators shipped samples as frozen whole blood, isolated PBMCs, or DNA extracted from either of those sample types. The chain joins TRBV20-1 to TRBJ2-7, with no reliable assignment of the D segment. The receptor comes from a man aged 35 to 55 with acute or convalescent COVID-19. Sequencing input: peripheral blood. The CDR3 region reads CSASPYEQYF. The nucleotide sequence reads TGCAGTGCCTCTCCCTACGAGCAGTACTTC.